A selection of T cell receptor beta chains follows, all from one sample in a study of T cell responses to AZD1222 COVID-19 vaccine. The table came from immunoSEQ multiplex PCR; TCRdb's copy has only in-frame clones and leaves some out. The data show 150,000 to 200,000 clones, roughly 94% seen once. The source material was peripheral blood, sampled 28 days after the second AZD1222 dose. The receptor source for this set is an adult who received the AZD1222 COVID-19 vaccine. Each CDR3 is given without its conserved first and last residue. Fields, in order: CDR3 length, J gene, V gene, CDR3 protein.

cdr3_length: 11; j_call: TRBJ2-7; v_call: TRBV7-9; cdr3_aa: ASSYGGVYEQY
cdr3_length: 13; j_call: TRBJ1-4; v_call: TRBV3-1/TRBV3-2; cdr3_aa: ASSQRQGAYEKLF
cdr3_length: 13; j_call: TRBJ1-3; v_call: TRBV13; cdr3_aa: ASQGGQRSGNTIY
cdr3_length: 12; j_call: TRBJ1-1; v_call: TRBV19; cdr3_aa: ASSSLTRGAEAF
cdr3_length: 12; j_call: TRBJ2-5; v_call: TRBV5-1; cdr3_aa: ASSLVAGVETQY
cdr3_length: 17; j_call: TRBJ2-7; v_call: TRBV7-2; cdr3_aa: ASSLPLIRDLKSSYEQY
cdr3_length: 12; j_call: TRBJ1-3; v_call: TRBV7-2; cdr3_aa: ASSTRTAGNTIY
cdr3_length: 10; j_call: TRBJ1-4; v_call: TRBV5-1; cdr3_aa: ASSFPNEKLF
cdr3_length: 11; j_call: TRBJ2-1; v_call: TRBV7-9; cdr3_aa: ATHRDRYNEQF
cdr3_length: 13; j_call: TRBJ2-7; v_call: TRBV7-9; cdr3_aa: ASSSGREGFYEQY
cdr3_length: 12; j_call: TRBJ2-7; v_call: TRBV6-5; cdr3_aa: ASKRASGSWEQY
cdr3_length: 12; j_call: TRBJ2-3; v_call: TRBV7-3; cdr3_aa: ASSLFESTDTQY
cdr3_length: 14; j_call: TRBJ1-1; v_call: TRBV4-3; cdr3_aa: ASSQDRGGSMTEAF
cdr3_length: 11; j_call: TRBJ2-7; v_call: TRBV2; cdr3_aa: ASSPRGTYEQY
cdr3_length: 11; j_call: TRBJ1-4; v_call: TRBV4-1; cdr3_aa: ASSQIPNEKLF
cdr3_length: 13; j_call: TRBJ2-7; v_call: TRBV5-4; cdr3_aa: ASSLTIRPGYEQY
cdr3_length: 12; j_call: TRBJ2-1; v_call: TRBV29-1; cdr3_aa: SVATAGGVYEQF
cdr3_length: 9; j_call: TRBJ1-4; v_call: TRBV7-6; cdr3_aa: ASSLVEKLF
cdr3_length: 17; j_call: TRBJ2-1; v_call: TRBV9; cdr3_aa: ASSVAKASGSPPRNEQF
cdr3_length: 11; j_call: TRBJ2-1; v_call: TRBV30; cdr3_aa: AWNGRHVDEQF
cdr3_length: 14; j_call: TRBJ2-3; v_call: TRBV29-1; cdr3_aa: SVEDGPGQDTDTQY
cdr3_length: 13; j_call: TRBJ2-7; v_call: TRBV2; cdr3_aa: ASNTIRGGMREQY
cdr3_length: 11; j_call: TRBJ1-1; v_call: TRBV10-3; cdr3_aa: AIRAGQGVMAF
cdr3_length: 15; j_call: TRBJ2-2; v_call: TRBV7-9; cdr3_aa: ASSPRSSRPNTGELF
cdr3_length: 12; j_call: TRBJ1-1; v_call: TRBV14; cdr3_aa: ASSPTPLGTEAF
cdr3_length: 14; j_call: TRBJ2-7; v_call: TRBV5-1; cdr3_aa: ASSYTLAGINYEQY
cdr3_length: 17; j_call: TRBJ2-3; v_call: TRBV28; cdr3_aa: ASSLPPSGLAGGQNTQY
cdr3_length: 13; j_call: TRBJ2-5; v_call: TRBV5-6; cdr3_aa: ASSFRTSSQETQY
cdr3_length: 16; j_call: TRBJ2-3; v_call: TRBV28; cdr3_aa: ASSHSMPYPRPTDTQY
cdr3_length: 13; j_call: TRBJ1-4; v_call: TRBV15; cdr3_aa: ATSTTVGANEKLF
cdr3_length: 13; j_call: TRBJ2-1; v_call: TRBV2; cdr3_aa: ASSPRDSSYNEQF
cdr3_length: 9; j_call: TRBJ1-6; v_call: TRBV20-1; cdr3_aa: SASDISPLH
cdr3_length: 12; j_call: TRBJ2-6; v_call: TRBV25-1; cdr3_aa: ASSGASGANVLT